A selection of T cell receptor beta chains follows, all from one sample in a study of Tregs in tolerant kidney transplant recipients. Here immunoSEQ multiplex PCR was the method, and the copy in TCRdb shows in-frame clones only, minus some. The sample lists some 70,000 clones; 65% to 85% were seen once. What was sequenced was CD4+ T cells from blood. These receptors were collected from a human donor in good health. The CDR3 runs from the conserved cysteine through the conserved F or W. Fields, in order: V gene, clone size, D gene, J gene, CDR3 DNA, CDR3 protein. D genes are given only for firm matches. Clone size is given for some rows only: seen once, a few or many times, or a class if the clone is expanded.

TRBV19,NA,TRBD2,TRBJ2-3,TGTGCCAGTAGTACTCCACCGGGACTAGCGGGGTCAGATACGCAGTATTTT,CASSTPPGLAGSDTQYF
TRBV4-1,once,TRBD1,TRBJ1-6,TGCGCCAGCAGCCAAGATGGGGACAGGGCTGGTTCACCCCTCCACTTT,CASSQDGDRAGSPLHF
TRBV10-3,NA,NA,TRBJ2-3,TGTGCCATCAGTGAGGCGGGATCACCAAGTACAGATACGCAGTATTTT,CAISEAGSPSTDTQYF
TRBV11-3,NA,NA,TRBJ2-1,TGTGCCAGCAGCTTCTTGAGCGGGTCCTACAATGAGCAGTTCTTC,CASSFLSGSYNEQFF
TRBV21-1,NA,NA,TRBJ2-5,TGTGCCAGCAGCAAAGGGGCCCGAGAACTCCAAGAGACCCAGTACTTC,CASSKGARELQETQYF
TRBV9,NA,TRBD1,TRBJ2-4,TGTGCCAGCAGCGGGTCCAGGGGGCAGGAAAACATTCAGTACTTC,CASSGSRGQENIQYF
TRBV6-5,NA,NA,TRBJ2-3,TGTGCCAGCAGCCGAGGCACAGATACGCAGTATTTT,CASSRGTDTQYF
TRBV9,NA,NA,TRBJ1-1,TGTGCCAGCAGCGTGCGGGTGGGCACTGAAGCTTTCTTT,CASSVRVGTEAFF
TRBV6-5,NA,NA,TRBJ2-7,TGTGCCAGCAGTTACCTTTCAGGGTACGAGCAGTACTTC,CASSYLSGYEQYF
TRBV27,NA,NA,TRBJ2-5,TGTGCCAGCAGGGACGAGGAAGAGACCCAGTACTTC,CASRDEEETQYF
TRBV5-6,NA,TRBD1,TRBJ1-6,TGTGCCAGCAGCTTGGGAGGGGGCAACTCACCCCTCCACTTT,CASSLGGGNSPLHF
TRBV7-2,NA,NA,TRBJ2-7,TGCGCCAGCAGCCGAACCCCAGGGGAAGAGCAGTACTTC,CASSRTPGEEQYF
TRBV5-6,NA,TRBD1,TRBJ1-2,TGTGCCAGCAGCATCGGGACAGTTAACCCCTATGGCTACACCTTC,CASSIGTVNPYGYTF
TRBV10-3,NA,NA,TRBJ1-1,TGTGCCATCAGCGCTCAGGGGAACACTGAAGCTTTCTTT,CAISAQGNTEAFF
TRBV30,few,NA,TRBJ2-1,TGTGCCTGGAGTGGCCTCAATGAGCAGTTCTTC,CAWSGLNEQFF
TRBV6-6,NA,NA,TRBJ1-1,TGTGCCAGCAGCCACTACCGGACCGGGCTGAACACTGAAGCTTTCTTT,CASSHYRTGLNTEAFF
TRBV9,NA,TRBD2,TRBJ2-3,TGTGCCAGCAGCGTAGCAGCGGGGGCCCCAGATACGCAGTATTTT,CASSVAAGAPDTQYF
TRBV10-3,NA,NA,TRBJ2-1,TGTGCCATCAGTGAGTCCGTTCTGTTGGCCGACTCCTACAATGAGCAGTTCTTC,CAISESVLLADSYNEQFF
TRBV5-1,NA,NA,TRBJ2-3,TGCGCCAGCAGCTTACGGCCCACTAGCACAGATACGCAGTATTTT,CASSLRPTSTDTQYF
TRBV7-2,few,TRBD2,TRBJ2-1,TGTGCCAGCGGAAAGCGGGAGGTAAATGAGCAGTTCTTC,CASGKREVNEQFF
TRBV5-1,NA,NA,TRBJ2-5,TGCGCCAGCAGCTTCTCGTCTAGCCAAGAGACCCAGTACTTC,CASSFSSSQETQYF
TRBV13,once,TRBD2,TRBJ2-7,TGTGCCAGCAGCCCAAGGAGGGGAGGGGTCGAGCAGTACTTC,CASSPRRGGVEQYF
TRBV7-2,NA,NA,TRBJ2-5,TGTGCCAGCAGCTTCGATAGCACGGACGGCTATCCCCAAGAGACCCAGTACTTC,CASSFDSTDGYPQETQYF
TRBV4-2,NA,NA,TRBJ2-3,TGTGCCAGCAGCCAAGGGAGGAATACGCAGTATTTT,CASSQGRNTQYF
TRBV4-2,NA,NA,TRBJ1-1,TGTGCCAGCAGCCAAGCGGCAGGGATGGACACTGAAGCTTTCTTT,CASSQAAGMDTEAFF
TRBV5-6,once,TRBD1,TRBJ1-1,TGTGCCAGCAGCCTGACAGGGGGGTATGAAGCTTTCTTT,CASSLTGGYEAFF
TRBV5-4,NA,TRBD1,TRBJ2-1,TGTGCCAGCAGCTTGTTGACAGGGGGCTCCTACAATGAGCAGTTCTTC,CASSLLTGGSYNEQFF
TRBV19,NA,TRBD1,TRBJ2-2,TGTGCCAGTACCGACCCGGGACAGGGAGTTTCCGGGGAGCTGTTTTTT,CASTDPGQGVSGELFF
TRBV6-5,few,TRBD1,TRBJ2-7,TGTGCCTCGGGACAGGGAGACGAGCAGTACTTC,CASGQGDEQYF
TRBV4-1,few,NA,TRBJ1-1,TGCGCCAGCAGTCCTATTGGCAGGCATATGAACACTGAAGCTTTCTTT,CASSPIGRHMNTEAFF
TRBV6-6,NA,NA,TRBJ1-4,TGTGCCAGCAGTTATCTCCGGGGTGAAAAACTGTTTTTT,CASSYLRGEKLFF
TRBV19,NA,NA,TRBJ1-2,TGTGCCATCCGCCAGGACCCTTGGCGGGGCTACACCTTC,CAIRQDPWRGYTF
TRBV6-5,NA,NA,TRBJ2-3,TGTGCCAGCAACCCCGACATTTGGAACACAGATACGCAGTATTTT,CASNPDIWNTDTQYF
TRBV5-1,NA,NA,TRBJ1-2,TGCGCCAGCAGCCAGGAGGGGTGGGGCTATGGCTACACCTTC,CASSQEGWGYGYTF
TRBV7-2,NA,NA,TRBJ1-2,TGTGCCAGCAGCTTAGATCGGGGACATAACTATGGCTACACCTTC,CASSLDRGHNYGYTF
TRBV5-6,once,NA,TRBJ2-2,TGTGCCAGCAGCTGGTTGAGAGGCACCGGGGAGCTGTTTTTT,CASSWLRGTGELFF
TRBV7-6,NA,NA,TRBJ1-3,TGTGCCAGCAGCCCCAAGGACACCATATATTTT,CASSPKDTIYF
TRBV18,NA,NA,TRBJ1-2,TGTGCCAGCTCACCCGTCGGCCTGGGTGGTAACTATGGCTACACCTTC,CASSPVGLGGNYGYTF
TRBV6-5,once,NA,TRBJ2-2,TGTGCCAGCAGTTACTTCAGACTAAACACCGGGGAGCTGTTTTTT,CASSYFRLNTGELFF
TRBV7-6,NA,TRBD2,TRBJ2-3,TGTGCCAGCAGCCCCAGCGGGGGGGCCATGAATACGCAGTATTTT,CASSPSGGAMNTQYF
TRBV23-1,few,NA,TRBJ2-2,TGCGCCAGCAGTCAATATCTAAGAATCCTACGATACCAGGGGGGCACCGGGGAGCTGTTTTTT,CASSQYLRILRYQGGTGELFF
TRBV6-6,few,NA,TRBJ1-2,TGTGCCAGCAGTTACAGCCCAGGGACGGTGGATGGCTACACCTTC,CASSYSPGTVDGYTF
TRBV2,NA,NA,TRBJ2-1,TGTGCCAGCACAGAGACTAACGCCAATGAGCAGTTCTTC,CASTETNANEQFF
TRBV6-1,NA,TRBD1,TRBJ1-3,TGTGCCAGCAGAACAGGGGGATCTGGAAACACCATATATTTT,CASRTGGSGNTIYF
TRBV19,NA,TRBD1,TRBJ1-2,TGTGCCAGTAGGTCCCCCGACAGGGCTTCCTATGGCTACACCTTC,CASRSPDRASYGYTF
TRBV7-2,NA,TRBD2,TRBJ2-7,TGTGCCAGCAGCTTAGCATCCTGGACTAGCGGGGGGACCTACGAGCAGTACTTC,CASSLASWTSGGTYEQYF
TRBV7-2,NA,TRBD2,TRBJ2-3,TGTGCCAGCAGCTTAAGTGCCGGGAGGTCGGATACGCAGTATTTT,CASSLSAGRSDTQYF
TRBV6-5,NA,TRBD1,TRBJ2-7,TGTGCCAGCAGGCGACAGGGGTTGTCTTACGAGCAGTACTTC,CASRRQGLSYEQYF